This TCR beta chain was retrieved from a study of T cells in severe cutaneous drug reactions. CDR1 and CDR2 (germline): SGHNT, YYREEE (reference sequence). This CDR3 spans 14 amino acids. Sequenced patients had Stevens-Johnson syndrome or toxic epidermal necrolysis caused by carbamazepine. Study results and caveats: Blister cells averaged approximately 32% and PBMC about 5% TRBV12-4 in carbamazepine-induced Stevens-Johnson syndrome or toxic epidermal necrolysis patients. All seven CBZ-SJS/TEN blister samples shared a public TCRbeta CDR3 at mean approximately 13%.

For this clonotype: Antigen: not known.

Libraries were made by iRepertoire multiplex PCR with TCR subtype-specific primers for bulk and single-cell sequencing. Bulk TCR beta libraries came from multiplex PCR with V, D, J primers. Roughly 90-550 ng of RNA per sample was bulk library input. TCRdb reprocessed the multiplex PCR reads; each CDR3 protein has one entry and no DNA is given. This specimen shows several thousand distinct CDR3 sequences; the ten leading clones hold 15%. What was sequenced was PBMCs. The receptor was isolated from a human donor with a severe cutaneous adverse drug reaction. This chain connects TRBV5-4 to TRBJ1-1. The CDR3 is CASSIDFMNTEAFF.